Below are 8 T cell receptor beta chains sequenced from a single sample in a study of vaccination and CD4 T cells after COVID-19. Treatment specified: roughly nine-day PBMC culture with coronavirus spike peptide pools or control peptides (ViraFEST assay). One should note that the unexposed donor's CD4+ T cells were collected before the COVID-19 pandemic (2011-2018). No antigen has been assigned to these receptors. Sequenced with the Oncomine TCR Beta short-read assay was DNA taken from cultured CD4+ T cells. Someone extracted genomic DNA from cultured CD4+ T cells. Each CDR3 protein gets one entry after TCRdb re-called the PCR reads with MiXCR. The profile shows under 11,000 distinct CDR3 sequences, roughly 43% of them singletons. Specimen: CD4+ T cells from blood, cultured in vitro. All receptors derive from a human donor in good health.

This clonotype was counted a few times. This chain links TRBV10-3 with TRBJ2-1, with D possibly being TRBD2 (5 bases). Germline V gives CDR1 ENHRY, CDR2 SYGVKD. Trimming pared 8 bases from V and 8 bases from J, leaving 13 bases between. CDR3 length: 12 amino acids. The CDR3 sequence: CAIWGARDEQFF. The CDR3 DNA sequence: TGTGCCATCTGGGGAGCGCGAGATGAGCAGTTCTTC.

The rearrangement joins TRBV25-1 to TRBJ2-2, with D tentatively TRBD1 (5 bases). This CDR3 spans 15 amino acids. CDR1 MGHDK and CDR2 SYGVNS come from the germline V gene. V shed 3 bases and J shed 5 bases, with 13 bases lying between them. CDR3 sequence: CASSDRAVGTGELFF. The CDR3, as DNA: TGTGCCAGCAGTGACAGGGCAGTAGGGACCGGGGAGCTGTTTTTT.

This clonotype was detected a few times. The chain combines TRBV15 with TRBJ2-5; TRBD1 aligns across 10 bases. The CDR3 totals 16 residues. Per germline, CDR1 LNHNV and CDR2 YYDKDF (reference sequence). Germline trimming cut 3 bases from V and 5 bases from J; bases unmatched to any gene: 9. Here the CDR3 reads CATSRGDRGGVETQYF. Here the CDR3 DNA reads TGTGCCACCAGCAGGGGGGACAGGGGCGGTGTGGAGACCCAGTACTTC.

The chain joins TRBV21-1 to TRBJ2-5; the table's D gene call, TRBD1, was not cross checked with the DNA. TRBV21-1 is classified as a pseudogene. The CDR3 extends over 17 amino acids. This CDR3 is CASSKGGPGPRQETQYF. The CDR3, as DNA: TGTGCCAGCAGCAAAGGGGGGCCGGGACCCCGCCAAGAGACCCAGTACTTC.

V is TRBV19 and J is TRBJ2-1; TRBD2 agrees at 13 bases. Germline V lookup: CDR1 LNHDA, CDR2 SQIVND (reference sequence). CDR3 length: 16 residues. V was pared by 7 bases and J by 8 bases, with 11 bases of the junction left unmatched. The CDR3 coding sequence is TGTGCCAGTAAAGAGAAGGGACTAGCGGGAACGGATGAGCAGTTCTTC. It yields the protein CASKEKGLAGTDEQFF.

The rearrangement uses TRBV6-1 and TRBJ1-3; D possibly corresponds to TRBD1 (5 bases). The CDR3 runs 17 residues. V lost 4 bases and J 0 bases, leaving 16 bases between the germline ends. The V gene's germline CDR1 is MNHNS and CDR2 SASEGT. The CDR3 bases are TGTGCCAGCAGTGGTCGGACAACGGGGGACTCTGGAAACACCATATATTTT. Translated: CASSGRTTGDSGNTIYF.

As for this clonotype: Relative to the germline gene, one junction end is altered; a read error may explain this. The V and J genes are TRBV6-2 or TRBV6-3 and TRBJ1-1; a weak D match, TRBD1 (5 bases). The CDR3 extends over 16 amino acids. Germline CDR1 and CDR2: MNHEY and SVGEGT. CDR3 nucleotides: TGTGCCGGCAGTTACGGTCAGGGACGGCTGAACACTGAAGCTTTCTTT. Its protein product is CAGSYGQGRLNTEAFF.

CDR3 loop: CASRQGRDSSPLHF. CDR3 in DNA: TGTGCCAGCCGTCAGGGCAGGGACAGTTCACCCCTCCACTTT. The rearrangement links TRBV7-8 to TRBJ1-6, with 7 positions matching TRBD1. There are 14 residues in the CDR3. Trimming at V came to 8 bases and at J to 9 bases, leaving 10 bases not matched to a gene. CDR1 is SGHVS, CDR2 FQNEAQ, per germline.